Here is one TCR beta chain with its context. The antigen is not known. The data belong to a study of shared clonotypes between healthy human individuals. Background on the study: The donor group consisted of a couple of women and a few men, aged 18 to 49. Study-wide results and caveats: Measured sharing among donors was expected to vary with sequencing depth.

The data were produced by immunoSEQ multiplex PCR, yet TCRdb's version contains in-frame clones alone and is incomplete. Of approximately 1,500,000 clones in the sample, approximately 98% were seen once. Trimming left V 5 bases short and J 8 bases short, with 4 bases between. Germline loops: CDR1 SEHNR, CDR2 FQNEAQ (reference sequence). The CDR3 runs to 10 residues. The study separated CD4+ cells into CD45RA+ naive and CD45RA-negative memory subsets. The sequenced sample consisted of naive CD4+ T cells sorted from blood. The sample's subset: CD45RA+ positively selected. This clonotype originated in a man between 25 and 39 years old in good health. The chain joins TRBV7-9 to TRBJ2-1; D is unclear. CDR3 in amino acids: CASSLHEQFF. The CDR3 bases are TGTGCCAGCAGCCTACATGAGCAGTTCTTC.